One sample yielded the 27 T cell receptor beta chains listed below, sequenced in a study of early T cells in non-severe SARS-CoV-2 infection (dated by TCRdb to the early 2020s). The library was generated by 5' RACE. TCRdb shows the sequencer as NextSeq 500. TCRdb redid the processing of the public reads, applying fastp at Q25 and MiXCR, and retained in-frame beta chains. Rows are combined by CDR3 protein, so each entry shows the most common genes and DNA. This sample gives over 50,000 distinct CDR3 sequences in total; around 8% of them show up just once. The ten largest make up around 4.4% of the sample. Sequenced sample: whole blood. All receptors derive from an adult who was a healthcare worker with PCR-confirmed SARS-CoV-2 infection or an uninfected control (not recorded which).

This clonotype was counted between two and nine times. The chain is built from TRBV29-1 and TRBJ2-1; 11 nucleotides align to TRBD1. This CDR3 is built from 13 residues. Germline loops: CDR1 SQVTM, CDR2 ANQGSEA. The ends lost 7 bases at V and 8 bases at J; junction bases unmatched: 7. CDR3 DNA: TGCAGCGCCCCAGGACAGGGGGCCGATGAGCAGTTCTTC. As protein: CSAPGQGADEQFF.

The gene calls are TRBV5-1 and TRBJ2-7; no clear D gene. The CDR3 has 11 amino acids. Trimming took off 1 base at V and 5 bases at J, with 4 bases between the two ends. Germline V gene sequence: CDR1 SGHRS, CDR2 YFSETQ. The CDR3 is CASSLSDEQYF. The CDR3 nucleotides read TGCGCCAGCAGCTTGAGCGACGAGCAGTACTTC.

A few counts support this clonotype. The chain carries TRBV19 and TRBJ2-6, with TRBD1 as a possible D gene (6 bases). The V gene lost 3 bases and the J gene lost 5 bases, with 20 bases spanning the gap. Looked up from germline, CDR1 is LNHDA and CDR2 is SQIVND (reference sequence). CDR3 length equals 18 residues. CDR3 sequence reads: CASSIENRESTRANVLTF. CDR3 sequence (DNA): TGTGCCAGTAGTATTGAGAACAGGGAATCTACTAGGGCCAACGTCCTGACTTTC.

This sequence joins TRBV20-1 and TRBJ2-1; 8 positions agree with TRBD2. The J segment lost 3 bases and the V segment lost 1 base, leaving 2 bases of the junction unmatched. There are 14 residues in the CDR3. Germline CDR1 reads DFQATT; CDR2 reads SNEGSKA (reference sequence). CDR3 DNA: TGCAGTGCTAGAGTTACTAGCGGCTACAATGAGCAGTTCTTC. Residues: CSARVTSGYNEQFF.

The chain is built from TRBV12-3 or TRBV12-4 and TRBJ2-1; D is undetermined. The germline V and J ends were trimmed by 0 bases and 9 bases, with 9 bases remaining between them. The CDR3 covers 13 residues. The CDR3 DNA follows: TGTGCCAGCAGTTTAGCCGCGAAGTTTGAGCAGTTCTTC. Translated: CASSLAAKFEQFF.

This chain links TRBV12-5 with TRBJ2-2; perhaps TRBD1 as D (5 bases). This CDR3 is 12 amino acids long. Germline V gives CDR1 LGHNT, CDR2 FRNRAP. Trimming stripped 3 bases from V and 6 bases from J, with 5 bases between. The CDR3 coding sequence is TGTGCTAGTGGTTTACAGGCCGGGGAGCTGTTTTTT. Protein product: CASGLQAGELFF.

This clonotype showed up many times. The chain joins TRBV5-6 to TRBJ2-2; D gene uncertain. V was clipped by 4 bases and J by 7 bases, with 11 bases between them. Germline V CDR1 and CDR2: SGHDT, YYEEEE. The CDR3 extends over 13 amino acids. The CDR3 DNA reads as TGTGCCAGCAGCCCCCGGTTTGGCGGGGAGCTGTTTTTT. Translating gives CASSPRFGGELFF.

The chain couples TRBV4-1 to TRBJ1-5; D is unclear. CDR3 size: 14 residues. CDR1 is MGHRA, CDR2 YSYEKL, per germline. The V gene lost 6 bases and the J gene lost 2 bases, with 11 bases spanning the gap. The CDR3 nucleotides are TGCGCCAGCAGTCGTACCGAGGGCAATCAGCCCCAGCATTTT. It is translated as CASSRTEGNQPQHF.

This sequence joins TRBV7-9 and TRBJ2-5, with 12 bases that match TRBD2. J gave up 3 bases and V 5 bases, and 4 bases lay outside the gene matches. Germline V gene sequence: CDR1 SEHNR, CDR2 FQNEAQ (reference sequence). The CDR3 extends over 15 amino acids. The DNA for the CDR3 is TGTGCCAGCAGCCGACGGACTAGCGGGGAAGAGACCCAGTACTTC. It encodes CASSRRTSGEETQYF.

This clonotype was detected ten times or more. The chain carries TRBV20-1 and TRBJ2-1; D is ambiguous. V gave up 5 bases and J gave up 1 base, with 12 bases separating them. This CDR3 contains 14 residues. The germline V gene has CDR1 DFQATT and CDR2 SNEGSKA (reference sequence). CDR3 DNA sequence: TGCAGTGCTGTTAGGGCTCGGTCCTACAATGAGCAGTTCTTC. Protein product: CSAVRARSYNEQFF.

This clonotype was recorded a few times. The chain combines TRBV5-1 with TRBJ2-1; tentatively, D is TRBD1 (5 bases). The CDR3 length is 14 residues. V was clipped by 0 bases and J by 5 bases, with 9 bases between them. Germline values: CDR1 SGHRS, CDR2 YFSETQ. CDR3 region: CASSLGGQDNEQFF. Here the CDR3 DNA reads TGCGCCAGCAGCTTGGGGGGCCAGGACAATGAGCAGTTCTTC.

The table lists this clonotype with a few counts. The chain has TRBV30 and TRBJ2-3; 10 bases line up with TRBD2. Losses at the gene ends were 0 bases for V and 6 bases for J; bases not matched to a gene: 0. From germline, CDR1 is GTSNPN and CDR2 SVGIG (reference sequence). CDR3 length: 13 amino acids. The CDR3 DNA follows: TGTGCCTGGAGTGTACTAGCGGGGGATACGCAGTATTTT. Protein sequence: CAWSVLAGDTQYF.

The V and J genes are TRBV10-3 and TRBJ1-5; D is uncertain. There are 12 residues in the CDR3. V lost 8 bases and J 4 bases, leaving 9 bases between the germline ends. CDR1 is ENHRY, CDR2 SYGVKD, per germline. The CDR3 DNA sequence: TGTGCCATCGGAAAGTCGAATCAGCCCCAGCATTTT. Amino acids: CAIGKSNQPQHF.

Ten or more counts support this clonotype. This chain uses TRBV28 with TRBJ2-3; either TRBD1 or TRBD2 may fit D (6 bases each). Looked up from germline, CDR1 is MDHEN and CDR2 is SYDVKM. The V end lost 7 bases, the J end lost 5 bases, and 19 bases lay between the germline ends. The CDR3 is 15 residues long. CDR3 DNA: TGTGCCAGCAAGGGTCTTGGGGGGCGAGGAGATACGCAGTATTTT. Its protein product is CASKGLGGRGDTQYF.

The chain links TRBV3-1 to TRBJ2-5; the D is unclear. Germline CDR1 is LGHDT and CDR2 is YNNKEL (reference sequence). V lost 5 bases to trimming and J lost 1 base, with 8 bases between them. The CDR3 spans 13 residues. CDR3 in amino acids: CASSTGPQETQYF. Here the CDR3 DNA reads TGTGCCAGCAGCACGGGCCCCCAAGAGACCCAGTACTTC.

This clonotype occurred many times. V usage is TRBV7-9 and J usage is TRBJ2-7; D remains ambiguous. V gave up 5 bases and J gave up 0 bases, with 5 bases separating them. The CDR3 loop spans 12 amino acids. Germline CDR1 reads SEHNR; CDR2 reads FQNEAQ (reference sequence). The CDR3 DNA is TGTGCCAGCAGCCGAAGCTCCTACGAGCAGTACTTC. Its translation: CASSRSSYEQYF.

Judged by abundance, this clonotype is medium-sized. The V call is TRBV28, the J call TRBJ2-1; D remains ambiguous. Germline lookup yields CDR1 MDHEN and CDR2 SYDVKM. V lost 5 bases and J 5 bases, leaving 19 bases between the germline ends. There are 16 residues in the CDR3. CDR3 sequence (DNA): TGTGCCAGCAGTACCCCTGAGCTCCGGCCCAACAATGAGCAGTTCTTC. Translated, it gives CASSTPELRPNNEQFF. Full variable domain (missing parts from reference TRBV28 and TRBJ2-1): DVKVTQSSRYLVKRTGEKVFLECVQDMDHENMFWYRQDPGLGLRLIYFSYDVKMKEKGDIPEGYSVSREKKERFSLILESASTNQTSMYLCASSTPELRPNNEQFFGPGTRLTVL.

This clonotype was recorded at least ten times. This sequence joins TRBV12-3 or TRBV12-4 and TRBJ2-5; maybe TRBD1 (6 bases). V lost 2 bases and J 2 bases, leaving 12 bases between the germline ends. This CDR3 is built from 15 residues. The DNA of the CDR3 is TGTGCCAGCAGTTTATTGGACAGCGATCAAGAGACCCAGTACTTC. Its translation is CASSLLDSDQETQYF.

This clonotype has only a few counts. The rearrangement links TRBV13 to TRBJ2-1; tentatively, D is TRBD2 (6 bases). Trimming took 4 bases from V and 2 from J, leaving 9 bases between them. Per the germline V gene, CDR1 is PRHDT and CDR2 is FYEKMQ (reference sequence). This CDR3 has 14 amino acids. The CDR3 spells CASSSRGTYNEQFF. The CDR3 coding sequence is TGTGCCAGCAGCTCGCGGGGAACCTACAATGAGCAGTTCTTC.

This clonotype turned up a few times. V and J are TRBV4-1 and TRBJ2-1; TRBD2 matches at 12 bases. CDR1 and CDR2 (germline): MGHRA, YSYEKL. The V and J ends lost 4 bases and 4 bases, in that order; junction bases with no gene match: 5. The CDR3 has 16 amino acids. The CDR3 bases are TGCGCCAGCAGCCCCAGACTAGCGGGGGCTTACAATGAGCAGTTCTTC. It encodes CASSPRLAGAYNEQFF.

This clonotype was detected only a few times. The genes are TRBV19 and TRBJ1-2; 8 bases are shared with TRBD1. Germline CDR1 LNHDA, CDR2 SQIVND (reference sequence). The J segment lost 1 base and the V segment lost 8 bases, leaving 9 bases of the junction unmatched. The CDR3 has 15 amino acids. For the CDR3, the DNA is TGTGCCAGTTTGGACAGGGCGGATTTTAACTATGGCTACACCTTC. This encodes CASLDRADFNYGYTF.

This clonotype showed up many times. The J gene is TRBJ2-2, the V gene TRBV6-6; TRBD2 matches 11 bases. V shed 2 bases and J 0 bases; nucleotides not matched to a gene: 17. This CDR3 is 22 amino acids long. Germline CDR1 and CDR2: MNHNY and SVGAGI (reference sequence). CDR3 in amino acids: CASSYPRRRTSGYPSNTGELFF. CDR3 nucleotide sequence: TGTGCCAGCAGTTACCCCCGAAGACGGACTAGCGGGTATCCTTCGAACACCGGGGAGCTGTTTTTT.

V and J are TRBV5-1 and TRBJ2-7; D may correspond to TRBD1 or TRBD2 (5 bases each). The CDR3 has 16 residues. The V gene's germline CDR1 is SGHRS and CDR2 YFSETQ. V lost 4 bases and J lost 2, with 19 bases in between. The CDR3 DNA sequence: TGCGCCAGCAGCGTTGGTTTTCAGGGTAGCGCCTACGAGCAGTACTTC. Translating gives CASSVGFQGSAYEQYF. The whole variable domain, filled in from reference TRBV5-1 and TRBJ2-7, reads KAGVTQTPRYLIKTRGQQVTLSCSPISGHRSVSWYQQTPGQGLQFLFEYFSETQRNKGNFPGRFSGRQFSNSRSEMNVSTLELGDSALYLCASSVGFQGSAYEQYFGPGTRLTVT.

This clonotype showed up just a few times. The chain uses TRBV4-1 and TRBJ1-2, with 7 bases lining up with TRBD1. The junction had 9 bases not matched to a gene; V was cut back by 2 bases and J by 6 bases. CDR3 size: 15 residues. CDR1 and CDR2 from the germline V gene are MGHRA and YSYEKL. CDR3 in DNA: TGCGCCAGCAGCCAACCCTCAGGGGGGGCGAATGGCTACACCTTC. Residues: CASSQPSGGANGYTF.

This clonotype was found many times. V gene TRBV6-6 combines with J gene TRBJ2-2; D is undetermined. Germline V gene data show CDR1 as MNHNY and CDR2 as SVGAGI (reference sequence). V was clipped by 2 bases and J by 3 bases, with 4 bases between them. The CDR3 has 13 amino acids. The CDR3 here is CASSYRDTGELFF. For the CDR3, the DNA is TGTGCCAGCAGTTACCGGGACACCGGGGAGCTGTTTTTT.

This clonotype was seen repeatedly, ten times or more. The CDR3 DNA reads as TGCGCCAGCAGCCAATACGGGACTAGCGGTTACTCCTACGAGCAGTACTTC. It yields the protein CASSQYGTSGYSYEQYF. The V call is TRBV4-1, the J call TRBJ2-7, with 11 bases aligning to TRBD2. This CDR3 contains 17 residues. In germline, CDR1 is MGHRA, CDR2 YSYEKL. With V trimmed by 2 bases and J by 0 bases, 6 bases remained unmatched.

The chain is built from TRBV7-2 and TRBJ2-1, with TRBD2 matching 11 bases. V lost 3 bases, J lost 4 bases, and 5 bases stayed unmatched. The germline V gene encodes CDR1 SGHTA and CDR2 FQGNSA. The CDR3 covers 16 residues. The CDR3: CASSFNSGGAYNEQFF. CDR3 DNA: TGTGCCAGCAGCTTCAATAGCGGGGGGGCATACAATGAGCAGTTCTTC.